A single sample is the source of the 3 T cell receptor beta chains below, sequenced in a study of cytomegalovirus exposure and HLA in healthy donors. The table came from immunoSEQ multiplex PCR; TCRdb's copy has only in-frame clones and leaves some out. Of 70,000 to 75,000 clones listed, about 95% are singletons. Sample: PBMCs. Every receptor here comes from a young woman in good health and CMV-seropositive.

This sequence joins TRBV7-9 and TRBJ2-3; D is unclear. The CDR3 is 12 amino acids. Germline CDR1 and CDR2: SEHNR and FQNEAQ (reference sequence). The V gene lost 5 bases and the J gene lost 5 bases, with 8 bases spanning the gap. The CDR3 nucleotides are TGTGCCAGCAGCCCCCTCAGAGATACGCAGTATTTT. This encodes CASSPLRDTQYF.

The chain combines TRBV21-1 with TRBJ2-1; TRBD2 is the table's D call, not checked against the DNA. TRBV21-1 is classified as a pseudogene. The CDR3 contains 15 residues. CDR3: CASSKGVSSSYEQFF. In nucleotides, the CDR3 is TGTGCCAGCAGCAAAGGAGTATCTAGCAGTTATGAGCAGTTCTTC.

The chain links TRBV19 to TRBJ1-2, with 9 bases fitting TRBD1. Losses at the gene ends were 7 bases for V and 6 bases for J; bases not matched to a gene: 3. The CDR3 spans 12 residues. Germline V gene sequence: CDR1 LNHDA, CDR2 SQIVND (reference sequence). For the CDR3, the DNA is TGTGCCAGTAAGGGGACAGGGCATGGCTACACCTTC. This translates into CASKGTGHGYTF.